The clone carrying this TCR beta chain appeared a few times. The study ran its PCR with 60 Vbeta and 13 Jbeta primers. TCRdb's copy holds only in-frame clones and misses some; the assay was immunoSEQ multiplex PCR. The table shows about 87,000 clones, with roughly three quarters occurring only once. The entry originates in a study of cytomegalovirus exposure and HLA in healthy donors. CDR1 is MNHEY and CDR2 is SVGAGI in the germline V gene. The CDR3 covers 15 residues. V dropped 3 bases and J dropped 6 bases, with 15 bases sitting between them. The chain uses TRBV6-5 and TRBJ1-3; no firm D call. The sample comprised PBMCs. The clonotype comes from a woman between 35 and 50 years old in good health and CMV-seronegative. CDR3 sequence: CASSYIGRGENTIYF. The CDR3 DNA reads TGTGCCAGCAGTTATATCGGCCGGGGTGAAAACACCATATATTTT.